One sample yielded the 30 T cell receptor beta chains listed below, sequenced in a study of T cell responses to AZD1222 COVID-19 vaccine. The assay was immunoSEQ multiplex PCR, and TCRdb's table has in-frame clones only and misses some. The table includes 73,000 or so clones, approximately 85% detected once. Material: peripheral blood, obtained on day 0 of AZD1222 vaccination. The receptor source for this set is an adult in good health.

CDR3 sequence: CASTVAGGRDEQFF. CDR3 nucleotides: TGTGCCAGCACGGTAGCGGGGGGCCGAGATGAGCAGTTCTTC. This chain links TRBV2 with TRBJ2-1, with 10 bases identical to TRBD2. The germline CDR1 and CDR2 sequences are SNHLY and FYNNEI. CDR3 length: 14 amino acids. V was clipped by 7 bases and J by 8 bases; unmatched bases: 8. The full variable domain, its missing parts supplied by reference TRBV2 and TRBJ2-1, is EPEVTQTPSHQVTQMGQEVILRCVPISNHLYFYWYRQILGQKVEFLVSFYNNEISEKSEIFDDQFSVERPDGSNFTLKIRSTKLEDSAMYFCASTVAGGRDEQFFGPGTRLTVL.

This chain uses TRBV5-1 with TRBJ2-3; TRBD2 is a possible D gene (6 bases). The germline CDR1 and CDR2 sequences are SGHRS and YFSETQ. The V end was cut by 5 bases, the J end by 0 bases, with 7 bases between. This CDR3 has 13 residues. The CDR3 bases are TGCGCCAGCAGTGGGGGGAGCACAGATACGCAGTATTTT. Protein sequence: CASSGGSTDTQYF.

The J gene is TRBJ2-5, the V gene TRBV9; 10 bases are shared with TRBD2. Germline V gene lookup returns CDR1 SGDLS and CDR2 YYNGEE. The CDR3 has 16 amino acids. Germline trimming cut 0 bases from V and 4 bases from J; bases unmatched to any gene: 6. Here the CDR3 DNA reads TGTGCCAGCAGCGTAGCCAGCGGGGGGGCCAGAGAGACCCAGTACTTC. This gives the protein CASSVASGGARETQYF.

The gene calls are TRBV5-6 and TRBJ1-3; 12 nucleotides agree with TRBD1. J lost 7 bases, V lost 3 bases, and 2 bases had no gene match. The CDR3 length is 14 residues. CDR1 and CDR2 (germline): SGHDT, YYEEEE. CDR3 nucleotides: TGTGCCAGCAGCTCGGGACAGGGGGCGAACACCATATATTTT. It translates to CASSSGQGANTIYF.

V gene TRBV19 combines with J gene TRBJ1-6; D uncertain. V lost 3 bases and J 6 bases, leaving 12 bases between the germline ends. The CDR3 covers 15 residues. CDR1 is LNHDA, CDR2 SQIVND, per germline (reference sequence). The DNA of the CDR3 is TGTGCCAGTAGTATCTCCGACGGAATTAATTCACCCCTCCACTTT. Protein: CASSISDGINSPLHF. The variable domain in full, completed from reference TRBV19 and TRBJ1-6, reads DGGITQSPKYLFRKEGQNVTLSCEQNLNHDAMYWYRQDPGQGLRLIYYSQIVNDFQKGDIAEGYSVSREKKESFPLTVTSAQKNPTAFYLCASSISDGINSPLHFGNGTRLTVT.

This clone was seen a handful of times. The chain is built from TRBV25-1 and TRBJ1-2, with D perhaps TRBD1 (6 bases). V lost 3 bases and J 5 bases, leaving 13 bases between the germline ends. Germline CDR1 reads MGHDK; CDR2 reads SYGVNS. This CDR3 region has 14 residues. CDR3 sequence: CASSEGGGGYGYTF. In DNA, the CDR3 is TGTGCCAGCAGTGAGGGGGGCGGGGGATATGGCTACACCTTC.

This clone turned up a few times. This chain links TRBV12-3 or TRBV12-4 with TRBJ1-4; D call uncertain. CDR3 length equals 12 residues. V was cut by 3 bases and J by 7 bases, with 6 bases left in between. In nucleotides, the CDR3 is TGTGCCAGCAGTTTCAGCGGTGAAAAACTGTTTTTT. This translates into CASSFSGEKLFF.

Only a few counts were recorded for this clone. The rearrangement links TRBV7-2 to TRBJ1-5, with D tentatively TRBD1 (5 bases). V shed 5 bases and J shed 3 bases, with 17 bases lying between them. CDR3 size: 16 residues. Germline values: CDR1 SGHTA, CDR2 FQGNSA. The CDR3 region has the DNA TGTGCCAGCAGCCAAGGAGTTACAGGCTCCAATCAGCCCCAGCATTTT. Encoded protein: CASSQGVTGSNQPQHF.

The rearrangement joins TRBV5-5 to TRBJ1-3; D remains ambiguous. The germline V gene encodes CDR1 SGHKS and CDR2 YYEKEE (reference sequence). This CDR3 is 15 amino acids long. With 2 bases removed from V and 4 bases from J, the gap between germline ends came to 13 bases. CDR3 region: CASSLRRASGNTIYF. CDR3 DNA sequence: TGTGCCAGCAGCTTACGGAGGGCCTCAGGAAACACCATATATTTT.

This chain joins TRBV30 and TRBJ1-3; D is uncertain. CDR3 size: 12 residues. Germline V gene sequence: CDR1 GTSNPN, CDR2 SVGIG (reference sequence). V gave up 4 bases and J gave up 2 bases, with 6 bases separating them. The CDR3 sequence: CAWKKAGNTIYF. DNA of the CDR3: TGTGCCTGGAAAAAGGCTGGAAACACCATATATTTT. The entire variable domain, with the rest obtained from reference TRBV30 and TRBJ1-3, is as follows: SQTIHQWPATLVQPVGSPLSLECTVEGTSNPNLYWYRQAAGRGLQLLFYSVGIGQISSEVPQNLSASRPQDRQFILSSKKLLLSDSGFYLCAWKKAGNTIYFGEGSWLTVV.

The chain carries TRBV27 and TRBJ2-7; the D gene could be TRBD1 or TRBD2 (5 bases each). The CDR3 covers 14 residues. Germline V gene lookup returns CDR1 MNHEY and CDR2 SMNVEV (reference sequence). The ends were cut back, 2 bases at V and 4 bases at J, with 12 bases in the middle. The CDR3 DNA sequence: TGTGCCAGCAGTTTAACCGGGACGCAGTACGAGCAGTACTTC. Amino acids: CASSLTGTQYEQYF.

The genes are TRBV7-6 and TRBJ1-2; TRBD1 is a possible D gene (6 bases). This CDR3 comprises 15 residues. Germline lookup yields CDR1 SGHVS and CDR2 FNYEAQ. Trimming pared 4 bases from V and 1 base from J, leaving 13 bases between. The CDR3 spells CASSSGQLLNYGYTF. CDR3 nucleotides: TGTGCCAGCAGCTCGGGACAACTCCTTAACTATGGCTACACCTTC.

This sequence joins TRBV27 and TRBJ1-2; D might be TRBD1 (5 bases). Germline V CDR1 and CDR2: MNHEY, SMNVEV (reference sequence). CDR3 size: 15 residues. V was trimmed by 8 bases and J by 4 bases, leaving 20 bases between them. DNA for the CDR3: TGTGCCAGCGCCCTTGGGGGGGAGGGCCTCTATGGCTACACCTTC. Amino acids: CASALGGEGLYGYTF.

This chain uses TRBV7-9 with TRBJ1-1; TRBD1 might be the D (6 bases). CDR3 length equals 15 residues. Trimming shortened V by 5 bases and J by 1 base, and 14 bases separated the two germline ends. CDR1 and CDR2 (germline): SEHNR, FQNEAQ (reference sequence). In DNA form, the CDR3 reads TGTGCCAGCAGCGCACCTAAAGGGGGGAACACTGAAGCTTTCTTT. As protein: CASSAPKGGNTEAFF. The whole variable domain, filled in from reference TRBV7-9 and TRBJ1-1, reads DTGVSQNPRHKITKRGQNVTFRCDPISEHNRLYWYRQTLGQGPEFLTYFQNEAQLEKSRLLSDRFSAERPKGSFSTLEIQRTEQGDSAMYLCASSAPKGGNTEAFFGQGTRLTVV.

The chain has TRBV12-3 or TRBV12-4 and TRBJ1-1; D gene uncertain. The germline V and J ends were trimmed by 3 bases and 1 base, with 6 bases remaining between them. This CDR3 has 13 amino acids. CDR3 in DNA: TGTGCCAGCAGTTTCATCGAGAACACTGAAGCTTTCTTT. Protein sequence: CASSFIENTEAFF.

The chain couples TRBV12-3 or TRBV12-4 to TRBJ1-5; the D is unclear. This CDR3 is built from 13 residues. The V end lost 5 bases, the J end lost 3 bases, and 8 bases lay between the germline ends. The CDR3 here is CASSEHLNQPQHF. CDR3 in DNA: TGTGCCAGCAGTGAACACCTCAATCAGCCCCAGCATTTT.

A few counts support this clone. CDR3 bases: TGTGCCAGCAGCTTAGTTGGGGACTCCTACGAGCAGTACTTC. Protein: CASSLVGDSYEQYF. V and J are TRBV7-9 and TRBJ2-7; unclear D gene. The CDR3 contains 14 residues. The V and J ends lost 1 base and 0 bases respectively, with 7 bases between them. Germline V CDR1 and CDR2: SEHNR, FQNEAQ (reference sequence).

CDR3 nucleotide sequence: TGTGCCAGCAGTGAGCGCGACAGGGGTGTATACGAGCAGTACTTC. Protein product: CASSERDRGVYEQYF. The V and J genes are TRBV6-6 and TRBJ2-7; 8 bases line up with TRBD1. Germline CDR1 MNHNY, CDR2 SVGAGI (reference sequence). The junction had 10 bases not matched to a gene; V was cut back by 5 bases and J by 4 bases. The CDR3 extends over 15 amino acids.

This clone was observed a few times. V is TRBV14 and J is TRBJ2-3; 7 bases fit TRBD1. CDR1 SGHDN and CDR2 FVKESK come from the germline V gene. This CDR3 is 14 amino acids long. Losses at the gene ends were 4 bases for V and 1 base for J; bases not matched to a gene: 2. CDR3 protein: CASSLTGGTDTQYF. The CDR3 bases are TGTGCCAGCAGCCTTACAGGGGGCACAGATACGCAGTATTTT.

V gene TRBV27 combines with J gene TRBJ1-2; maybe TRBD1 (5 bases). Germline CDR1 MNHEY, CDR2 SMNVEV (reference sequence). The CDR3 has 17 residues. Trimming removed 4 bases at V and 7 bases at J, with 25 bases between. Here the CDR3 reads CASSSTGTDWAVAGYTF. Here the CDR3 DNA reads TGTGCCAGCAGTTCAACCGGGACGGACTGGGCAGTTGCTGGCTACACCTTC.

The chain carries TRBV7-9 and TRBJ2-7; D possibly corresponds to TRBD1 (6 bases). Trimming cost V 5 bases and J 6 bases, with 20 bases left between them. This CDR3 spans 15 amino acids. CDR1 SEHNR and CDR2 FQNEAQ come from the germline V gene (reference sequence). The CDR3 DNA reads TGTGCCAGCAGCCCTAAGGGGGACATCCATCGCGAGCAGTACTTC. Its translation: CASSPKGDIHREQYF.

This clone was seen more than once but under ten times. This chain uses TRBV3-1 (or the pseudogene TRBV3-2) with TRBJ1-6, with D hard to call. This CDR3 has 14 residues. Germline-derived CDR1 and CDR2 are LGHDT and YNNKEL (reference sequence). Trimming stripped 4 bases from V and 3 bases from J, with 7 bases between. The CDR3 sequence: CASSRSLYNSPLHF. In nucleotides, the CDR3 is TGTGCCAGCAGCCGGTCCCTCTATAATTCACCCCTCCACTTT.

The sample holds a few counts of this clone. Other DNA sequences in the sample encode the same CDR3. The J gene is TRBJ1-1, the V gene TRBV7-9; no firm D call. Germline CDR1 is SEHNR and CDR2 is FQNEAQ (reference sequence). The CDR3 sequence is 13 residues long. V lost 5 bases and J 1 base, leaving 8 bases between the germline ends. This chain's CDR3 is CASSPTGNTEAFF. CDR3 DNA: TGTGCCAGCAGCCCGACGGGGAACACTGAAGCTTTCTTT.

The chain links TRBV7-3 to TRBJ2-1; 7 bases align to TRBD2. The CDR3 contains 14 residues. Trimming at V came to 5 bases and at J to 9 bases, leaving 10 bases not matched to a gene. Germline-derived CDR1 and CDR2 are SGHTA and FQGTGA. The chain's CDR3 is CASSPGDAGVEQFF. The CDR3 DNA reads as TGTGCCAGCAGCCCCGGAGATGCGGGGGTTGAGCAGTTCTTC.

The V gene is TRBV9, the J gene TRBJ2-5; 13 bases fit TRBD2. With V trimmed by 2 bases and J by 5 bases, 6 bases remained unmatched. This CDR3 has 16 residues. Germline CDR1 reads SGDLS; CDR2 reads YYNGEE. The CDR3 DNA reads TGTGCCAGCAGCGTTGGACTAGCGGGGGAGGTGGAGACCCAGTACTTC. It translates to CASSVGLAGEVETQYF.

CDR3 protein: CASSLRGRGGNEQYF. In DNA, the CDR3 is TGTGCCAGCAGTCTTCGGGGGCGGGGAGGAAACGAGCAGTACTTC. J is TRBJ2-7 and V is TRBV2; either TRBD1 or TRBD2 may supply D (6 bases each). Germline V CDR1 and CDR2: SNHLY, FYNNEI. Trimming removed 5 bases from V and 5 bases from J, with 19 bases in between. CDR3 length equals 15 residues.

This chain uses TRBV30 with TRBJ2-7; D remains unclear. CDR1 and CDR2 from the germline V gene are GTSNPN and SVGIG (reference sequence). This CDR3 has 12 residues. Between the trimmed V and J ends, which lost 0 bases and 8 bases, there was a span of 11 bases. The CDR3 here is CAWSVRISQQYF. The CDR3 DNA reads TGTGCCTGGAGTGTACGGATCTCCCAGCAGTACTTC.

The chain is built from TRBV5-5 and TRBJ2-5, with 8 bases identical to TRBD2. V shed 4 bases, J shed 1 base, and the junction held 9 bases outside the gene matches. The length of the CDR3 is 16 residues. Germline values: CDR1 SGHKS, CDR2 YYEKEE (reference sequence). The CDR3 loop is CASSRRGGGPQETQYF. Written as DNA, the CDR3 is TGTGCCAGCAGCCGGCGGGGCGGGGGGCCCCAAGAGACCCAGTACTTC. Supplemented by reference TRBV5-5 and TRBJ2-5, the full variable domain reads DAGVTQSPTHLIKTRGQQVTLRCSPISGHKSVSWYQQVLGQGPQFIFQYYEKEERGRGNFPDRFSARQFPNYSSELNVNALLLGDSALYLCASSRRGGGPQETQYFGPGTRLLVL.

V and J are TRBV11-2 and TRBJ1-2, with 8 bases matching TRBD1. V was clipped by 5 bases and J by 4 bases; unmatched bases: 9. Germline V lookup: CDR1 SGHAT, CDR2 FQNNGV. This CDR3 has 15 residues. DNA for the CDR3: TGTGCCAGCAGCACGAACAAAGACAGGGGCTATGGCTACACCTTC. Its protein is CASSTNKDRGYGYTF.

The CDR3, as DNA: TGTGCCAGCAGCCAAGAGGGTTATAGCAATCAGCCCCAGCATTTT. Translating gives CASSQEGYSNQPQHF. The V call is TRBV4-2, the J call TRBJ1-5; D not resolved. The CDR3 contains 15 residues. Looked up from germline, CDR1 is LGHNA and CDR2 is YNFKEQ. The V end lost 0 bases, the J end lost 0 bases, and 6 bases lay between the germline ends.